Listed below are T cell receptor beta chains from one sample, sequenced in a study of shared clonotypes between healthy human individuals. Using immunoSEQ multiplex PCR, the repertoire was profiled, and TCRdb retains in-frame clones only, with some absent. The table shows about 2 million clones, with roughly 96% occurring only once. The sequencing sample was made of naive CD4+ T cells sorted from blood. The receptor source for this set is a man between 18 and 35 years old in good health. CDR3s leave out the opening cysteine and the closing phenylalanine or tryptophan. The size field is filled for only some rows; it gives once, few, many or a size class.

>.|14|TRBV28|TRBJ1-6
ASSRETGGQGSPLH
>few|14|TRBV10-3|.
AISESPSGHGYEQY
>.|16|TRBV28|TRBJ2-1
ASSSKAPFRGADNEQF
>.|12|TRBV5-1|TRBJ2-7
ASSRTTGPYEQY
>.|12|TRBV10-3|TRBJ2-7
AISDPGQSYEQY
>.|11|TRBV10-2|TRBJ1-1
ASRAESNTEAF
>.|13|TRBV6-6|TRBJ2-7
ASSYGLLSSYEQY
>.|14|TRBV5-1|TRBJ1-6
ASSLYSQGYNSPLH
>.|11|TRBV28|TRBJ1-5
ASRWTPGQPQH
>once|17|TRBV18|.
ASSPRDKTGTSGRSEQY
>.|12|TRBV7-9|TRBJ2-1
ASSYYSGINEQF
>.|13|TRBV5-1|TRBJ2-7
ASARGDLSSYEQY
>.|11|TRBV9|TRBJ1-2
ASSVEYRDGYT
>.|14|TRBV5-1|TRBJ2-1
ASSLEVANRYNEQF
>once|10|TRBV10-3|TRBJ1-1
AISRGGTEAF
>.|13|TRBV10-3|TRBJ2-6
AITPGGTGANVLT
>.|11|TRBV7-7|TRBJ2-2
ASSRGDTGELF
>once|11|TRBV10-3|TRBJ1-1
AISDRGDTEAF
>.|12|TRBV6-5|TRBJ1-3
ASRTADSGNTIY
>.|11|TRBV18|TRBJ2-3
ASSLGDTDTQY
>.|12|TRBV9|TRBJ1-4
ASSRDRGGEKLF
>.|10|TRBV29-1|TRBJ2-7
SGRWGPNEQY
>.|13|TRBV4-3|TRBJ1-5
ASSQEIEGGQPQH
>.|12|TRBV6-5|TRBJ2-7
ASGKQGFNYEQY
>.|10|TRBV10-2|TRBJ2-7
ASKEEWHEQY
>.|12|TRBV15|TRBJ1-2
ATSRGRGIYGYT
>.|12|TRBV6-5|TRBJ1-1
ASRRTGGGTEAF
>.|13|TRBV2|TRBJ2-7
ASSDNRGSSYEQY
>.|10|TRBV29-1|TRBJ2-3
SVDGLGATQY
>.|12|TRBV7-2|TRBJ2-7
ASSPGAGSYEQY
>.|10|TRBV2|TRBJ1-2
ASNRGGDGYT
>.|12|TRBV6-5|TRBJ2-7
ASSKGGRAYEQY
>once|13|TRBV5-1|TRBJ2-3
ASSLEGASTDTQY
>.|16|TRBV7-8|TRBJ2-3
ASSFRTSGGGSPDTQY
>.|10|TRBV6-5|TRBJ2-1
ASRDGYNEQF
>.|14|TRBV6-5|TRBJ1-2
ASSSGTHLRDYGYT
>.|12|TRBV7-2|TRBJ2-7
ASSRQGLSDEQY
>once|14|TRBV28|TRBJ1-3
ASRPWTVPSGNTIY
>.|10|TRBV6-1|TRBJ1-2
ASSGGVYGYT
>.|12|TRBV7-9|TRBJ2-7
ASSLTQGHYEQY
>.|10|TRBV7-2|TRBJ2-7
ASSYEGYEQY
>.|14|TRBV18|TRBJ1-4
ASSPRQGDGNEKLF
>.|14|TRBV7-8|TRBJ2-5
ASSSLGQVEQETQY
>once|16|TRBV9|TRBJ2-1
ASSVVSEGGPWYNEQF
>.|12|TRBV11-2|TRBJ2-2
ASRGRSLTGELF
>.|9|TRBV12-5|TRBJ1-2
ASGLDTLWG